In its sample, the clone carrying this T cell receptor beta chain was seen many times. For each extraction, RNA and DNA were obtained together from 20-30 mg of unsorted bulk tissue. This sample is part of a study of tumor-infiltrating lymphocytes in primary liver carcinoma. Study information: About 3.65 to 8 million productive TCRbeta reads were obtained from the samples, with similar numbers across tissue types.

The germline gives CDR1 SQVTM, CDR2 ANQGSEA. The CDR3 is made up of 14 amino acids. Trimming removed 7 bases from V and 7 bases from J, with 19 bases in between. With 500 ng total RNA as template and a constant-region primer, TCR beta cDNA was made. The TCR beta library was amplified through three nested multiplex PCR rounds in a modified ARM-PCR procedure. With TRBV1-TRBV30 forward primers and a C-beta reverse primer, the first two PCR rounds were run for approximately 10 cycles each. TCRdb reanalysed the multiplex PCR reads using MiXCR and keeps one entry per CDR3 protein. The table lists approximately 110,000 distinct CDR3 sequences, approximately 70% of them singletons.

Material: liver tumor tissue from sampling region 1. As for subset: tumor region T1, superior pole. V is TRBV29-1 and J is TRBJ2-2; D may be TRBD2 (7 bases). The receptor's source is a woman aged 55-70 years with primary liver carcinoma and hepatitis B virus infection. CDR3 sequence: CSAARGAGHGELFF. Here the CDR3 DNA reads TGCAGCGCCGCTCGGGGGGCCGGCCACGGGGAGCTGTTTTTT.